This TCR beta chain is drawn from a study of T-cell memory formation after mild COVID-19. Germline V lookup: CDR1 LGHNA, CDR2 YSLEER. There are 18 residues in the CDR3. V lost 0 bases and J lost 1, with 15 bases in between. Concerning this clonotype: Its antigen is not known.

Study findings and constraints: The study found balanced CD4/CD8 in clones contracting day 15 to 85 and a CD4+ lean in later expanders.

Constant-segment-primed 5'RACE gave TCR alpha and TCR beta cDNA libraries with sample barcodes and UMIs. TCRdb analysed the 5' RACE reads with MiXCR anew, one entry per CDR3 protein. The table has roughly 100,000 distinct CDR3 sequences, about 15% seen once. The rearrangement links TRBV4-3 to TRBJ2-2; D may be TRBD2 (6 bases). The receptor comes from an adult woman who had mild COVID-19 (a few samples of this study predate the infection). Cell type and time point are not known. The sample was PBMCs or a T cell subset sorted from them (not recorded which). CDR3 sequence (DNA): TGCGCCAGCAGCCAAGATCAGTCTAGCGCGAGGAACACCGGGGAGCTGTTTTTT. Translated: CASSQDQSSARNTGELFF.